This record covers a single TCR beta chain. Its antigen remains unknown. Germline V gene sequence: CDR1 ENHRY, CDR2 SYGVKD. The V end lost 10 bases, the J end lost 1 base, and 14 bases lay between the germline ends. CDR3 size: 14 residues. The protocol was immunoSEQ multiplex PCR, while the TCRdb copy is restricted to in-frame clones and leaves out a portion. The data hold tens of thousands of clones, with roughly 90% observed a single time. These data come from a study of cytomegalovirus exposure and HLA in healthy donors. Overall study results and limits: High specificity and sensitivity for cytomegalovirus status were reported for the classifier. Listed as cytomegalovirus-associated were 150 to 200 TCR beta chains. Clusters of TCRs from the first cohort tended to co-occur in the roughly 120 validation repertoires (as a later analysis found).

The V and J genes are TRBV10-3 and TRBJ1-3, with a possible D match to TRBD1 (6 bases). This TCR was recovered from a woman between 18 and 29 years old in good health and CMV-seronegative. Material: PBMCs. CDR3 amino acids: CATLTGQSGNTIYF. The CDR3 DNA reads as TGTGCCACTCTGACTGGACAGTCTGGAAACACCATATATTTT.